This T cell receptor (beta chain) was identified during a study of Ad26.COV2.S vaccination and SARS-CoV-2 variants. Whole-study context: In the COV1001 trial, the donor was in the Ad26.COV2.S arm. Findings and limits, study-wide: Vaccine and placebo groups showed comparable non-spike TCR breadth. Analyses of TCR breadth and depth may have underestimated total T cell responses.

The CDR3 consists of 15 residues. The V gene end was trimmed by 2 bases and the J gene end by 8 bases; junction bases not matched to a gene: 6. In germline, CDR1 is KGHSH, CDR2 LQKENI. Clones were read by immunoSEQ multiplex PCR, and TCRdb kept only the in-frame ones, dropping some. The table lists fewer than 400,000 clones, about 86% of them singletons, with more than 1.5% in the top ten. A note on this clone: Its target is not known.

Treatment indicated: some 20 received Ad26.COV2.S at low or high dose, single or two shots; several received placebo; per-sample allocation not given. Day 63 after the first vaccine or placebo injection was the time point for sampling. Built on an Ad26 vector, the vaccine expressed Wuhan-strain SARS-CoV-2 spike. The chain joins TRBV18 to TRBJ1-6; 7 bases align to TRBD1. This specimen consisted of peripheral blood, obtained in a trial of Ad26.COV2.S vaccine versus placebo. The source is a person aged 18-60 years who received the Ad26.COV2.S COVID-19 vaccine or a placebo. The CDR3 coding sequence is TGTGCCAGCTCACCATTTTCAGGGGGGGATTCACCCCTCCACTTT. Translating it yields CASSPFSGGDSPLHF.